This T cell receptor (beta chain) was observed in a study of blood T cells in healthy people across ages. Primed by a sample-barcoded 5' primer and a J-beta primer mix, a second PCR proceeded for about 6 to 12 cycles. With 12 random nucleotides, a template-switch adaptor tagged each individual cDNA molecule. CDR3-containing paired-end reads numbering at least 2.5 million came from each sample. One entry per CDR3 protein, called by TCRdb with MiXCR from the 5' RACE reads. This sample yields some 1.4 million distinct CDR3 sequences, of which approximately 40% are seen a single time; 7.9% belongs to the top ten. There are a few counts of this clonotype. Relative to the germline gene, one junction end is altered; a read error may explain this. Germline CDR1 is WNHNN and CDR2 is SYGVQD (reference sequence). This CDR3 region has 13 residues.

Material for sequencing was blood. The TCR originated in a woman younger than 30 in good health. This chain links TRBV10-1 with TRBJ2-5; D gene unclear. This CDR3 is CASSAADQETQYF. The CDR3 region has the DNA TGTGCCAGCAGCGCCGCGGATCAAGAGACCCAGTACTTC.